The 31 T cell receptor beta chains listed next were all sequenced from one sample in a study of T cell changes during pregnancy in multiple sclerosis (dated by TCRdb to the late 2010s). The library was obtained by the immunoSEQ multiplex PCR assay. In TCRdb, the immuneACCESS table is reduced to in-frame sequences with V and J assigned. These tables do not hold every clone; where another copy was compared, an unresolved V gene accounts for under half, and the others remain unexplained. Here the sample has tens of thousands of clones; 94% occur a single time. In total, the top ten clones hold about 2.5% of the sample. Sequences were derived from peripheral blood, sampled in the third trimester of pregnancy. These receptors were taken from a female donor with multiple sclerosis, enrolled in a pregnancy study.

This chain joins TRBV19 and TRBJ2-1; 12 bases match TRBD2. Trimming removed 5 bases from V and 8 bases from J; junction bases left unmatched: 7. The CDR3 totals 15 residues. CDR1 and CDR2 from the germline V gene are LNHDA and SQIVND (reference sequence). The CDR3 coding sequence is TGTGCCAGTAGTCCCCTAGCGGGGGGGCACCATGAGCAGTTCTTC. It encodes CASSPLAGGHHEQFF.

The chain combines TRBV29-1 with TRBJ2-5; D unresolved. Germline CDR1 reads SQVTM; CDR2 reads ANQGSEA. CDR3 length: 16 residues. The germline V and J ends were trimmed by 6 bases and 0 bases, with 20 bases remaining between them. The CDR3 loop is CSVQLENSLYQETQYF. The DNA for the CDR3 is TGCAGCGTACAACTCGAGAACAGTCTTTACCAAGAGACCCAGTACTTC.

V and J are TRBV10-1 and TRBJ2-1, with 13 bases identical to TRBD2. Losses at the gene ends were 6 bases for V and 2 bases for J; bases not matched to a gene: 4. The CDR3 sequence is 16 residues long. Germline V lookup: CDR1 WNHNN, CDR2 SYGVQD (reference sequence). The CDR3 reads CASSGGLAGAYNEQFF. CDR3 coding DNA: TGCGCCAGCAGCGGTGGACTAGCGGGGGCCTACAATGAGCAGTTCTTC.

The J gene is TRBJ2-2, the V gene TRBV11-1; 8 bases match TRBD1. Trimming took 8 bases from V and 5 from J; bases not matched to a gene: 10. The V gene's germline CDR1 is SGHAT and CDR2 FQDESV (reference sequence). The CDR3 is 15 amino acids. CDR3 DNA sequence: TGTGCCAGCCACAGGGGGGAACTTAGGACCGGGGAGCTGTTTTTT. Its protein is CASHRGELRTGELFF. The whole variable domain, filled in from reference TRBV11-1 and TRBJ2-2, reads EAEVAQSPRYKITEKSQAVAFWCDPISGHATLYWYRQILGQGPELLVQFQDESVVDDSQLPKDRFSAERLKGVDSTLKIQPAELGDSAMYLCASHRGELRTGELFFGEGSRLTVL.

The gene calls are TRBV15 and TRBJ1-5; 8 nucleotides line up with TRBD1. Per the germline V gene, CDR1 is LNHNV and CDR2 is YYDKDF (reference sequence). Losses at the gene ends were 5 bases for V and 4 bases for J; bases not matched to a gene: 7. This CDR3 spans 15 amino acids. The CDR3 bases are TGTGCCACCAGCGAAGACAGGGGCGAAAATCAGCCCCAGCATTTT. Protein product: CATSEDRGENQPQHF.

This chain uses TRBV5-5 with TRBJ1-3, with D maybe TRBD1 (5 bases). Germline V gene lookup returns CDR1 SGHKS and CDR2 YYEKEE (reference sequence). V lost 4 bases, J lost 0 bases, and 17 bases lay in between. The CDR3 is 17 amino acids. CDR3 nucleotide sequence: TGTGCCAGCAGCCCAGGACGGGGGGTGAACTCTGGAAACACCATATATTTT. As protein: CASSPGRGVNSGNTIYF.

The chain combines TRBV7-9 with TRBJ1-2; 8 bases fit TRBD1. Germline V gives CDR1 SEHNR, CDR2 FQNEAQ (reference sequence). Trimming took 4 bases from V and 8 from J; bases not matched to a gene: 3. The CDR3 runs to 12 residues. CDR3 region: CASSYRGTGYTF. The CDR3 DNA reads TGTGCCAGCAGCTACAGGGGGACCGGCTACACCTTC.

This chain joins TRBV7-9 and TRBJ2-5, with 10 bases that match TRBD2. The ends lost 5 bases at V and 2 bases at J; junction bases unmatched: 8. In germline, CDR1 is SEHNR, CDR2 FQNEAQ (reference sequence). The CDR3 is made up of 16 amino acids. CDR3 DNA sequence: TGTGCCAGCAGCAGTAGCGGGGGGCCAAAACAAGAGACCCAGTACTTC. It translates to CASSSSGGPKQETQYF.

The chain employs TRBV7-8 and TRBJ1-2; tentatively, D is TRBD1 (5 bases). The V end was cut by 1 base, the J end by 5 bases, with 17 bases between. The CDR3 is 16 residues long. Germline assignment: CDR1 SGHVS and CDR2 FQNEAQ. The CDR3 sequence is CASSLGRASAGYGYTF. CDR3 sequence (DNA): TGTGCCAGCAGCTTAGGCAGGGCCTCCGCTGGGTATGGCTACACCTTC.

The chain has TRBV7-9 and TRBJ2-3; 12 bases agree with TRBD2. This CDR3 is 18 amino acids long. Trimming cost V 1 base and J 7 bases; bases outside gene matches: 12. CDR1 is SEHNR, CDR2 FQNEAQ, per germline (reference sequence). The CDR3 sequence is CASSLVLAGLAGTHTQYF. CDR3 in DNA: TGTGCCAGCAGCTTAGTCCTCGCCGGACTAGCGGGGACCCATACGCAGTATTTT.

The V call is TRBV10-2, the J call TRBJ1-5, with D uncertain. Germline V gene data show CDR1 as WSHSY and CDR2 as SAAADI. Trimming shortened V by 0 bases and J by 5 bases, and 11 bases separated the two germline ends. This CDR3 has 15 residues. The DNA for the CDR3 is TGCGCCAGCAGTGAGTCTGTGTCAGATTATCAGCCCCAGCATTTT. Protein sequence: CASSESVSDYQPQHF.

V and J are TRBV20-1 and TRBJ1-1; no clear D. The CDR3 loop spans 11 amino acids. Germline V gene lookup returns CDR1 DFQATT and CDR2 SNEGSKA (reference sequence). The V gene lost 1 base and the J gene lost 8 bases, with 8 bases spanning the gap. The CDR3 bases are TGCAGTGCTAGAGTGGCGGGGGAAGCTTTCTTT. Residues: CSARVAGEAFF.

The chain uses TRBV19 and TRBJ1-5, with 8 bases fitting TRBD1. Germline trimming cut 3 bases from V and 4 bases from J; bases unmatched to any gene: 8. Per germline, CDR1 LNHDA and CDR2 SQIVND (reference sequence). The CDR3 sequence is 16 residues long. CDR3 nucleotides: TGTGCCAGTAGTATTCTGGACAGGGCGTGGAATCAGCCCCAGCATTTT. Its translation is CASSILDRAWNQPQHF.

This chain links TRBV19 with TRBJ2-7, with 7 bases lining up with TRBD1. Germline-derived CDR1 and CDR2 are LNHDA and SQIVND (reference sequence). There are 15 residues in the CDR3. V lost 5 bases to trimming and J lost 2 bases; unmatched junction nucleotides: 9. The CDR3 DNA reads TGTGCCAGTAGTTGGCTACAGGGGTCGACCTACGAGCAGTACTTC. Residues: CASSWLQGSTYEQYF.

The J gene is TRBJ2-7, the V gene TRBV9; D might be TRBD2 (7 bases). Deletions cut 4 bases from V and 5 bases from J, with 19 bases between. The CDR3 has 15 residues. CDR1 SGDLS and CDR2 YYNGEE come from the germline V gene. The chain's CDR3 is CASSSTLGGAHEQYF. DNA of the CDR3: TGTGCCAGCAGCTCAACACTTGGGGGGGCCCACGAGCAGTACTTC. The entire variable domain, with the rest obtained from reference TRBV9 and TRBJ2-7, is as follows: DSGVTQTPKHLITATGQRVTLRCSPRSGDLSVYWYQQSLDQGLQFLIQYYNGEERAKGNILERFSAQQFPDLHSELNLSSLELGDSALYFCASSSTLGGAHEQYFGPGTRLTVT.

This chain joins TRBV13 and TRBJ2-2; 14 positions agree with TRBD2. Germline CDR1 is PRHDT and CDR2 is FYEKMQ (reference sequence). The CDR3 is 17 amino acids. Trimming at V came to 5 bases and at J to 2 bases, leaving 4 bases not matched to a gene. This chain's CDR3 is CASSQGLAGDNTGELFF. The CDR3 DNA reads as TGTGCCAGCAGCCAGGGACTAGCGGGGGACAACACCGGGGAGCTGTTTTTT.

The V call is TRBV2, the J call TRBJ1-5; D might be TRBD1 (6 bases). CDR1 and CDR2 from the germline V gene are SNHLY and FYNNEI. V lost 3 bases, J lost 6 bases, and 12 bases lay in between. CDR3 length: 14 amino acids. The CDR3 sequence is CASSDRVQGQPQHF. CDR3 nucleotides: TGTGCCAGCAGTGACAGGGTACAGGGTCAGCCCCAGCATTTT.

The chain has TRBV11-2 and TRBJ1-2; no firm D call. The V gene lost 0 bases and the J gene lost 1 base, with 18 bases spanning the gap. Germline values: CDR1 SGHAT, CDR2 FQNNGV. There are 18 residues in the CDR3. CDR3 bases: TGTGCCAGCAGCTTAGATCCGGCAACGGCCAGACTTAACTATGGCTACACCTTC. Translating it yields CASSLDPATARLNYGYTF.

The chain links TRBV27 to TRBJ1-5; D is ambiguous. V lost 2 bases to trimming and J lost 5 bases, with 7 bases between them. CDR1 and CDR2 (germline): MNHEY, SMNVEV (reference sequence). CDR3 length: 13 residues. CDR3 DNA: TGTGCCAGCAGTTTAACTCGGGATCAGCCCCAGCATTTT. Its translation is CASSLTRDQPQHF.

In this sample, this clone turned up a few times. V and J are TRBV5-4 and TRBJ1-2; TRBD1 agrees at 11 bases. Germline loops: CDR1 SGHNT, CDR2 YYREEE (reference sequence). With 4 bases clipped from V and 5 bases from J, the junction kept 13 bases outside the gene matches. This CDR3 spans 17 amino acids. CDR3 DNA sequence: TGTGCCAGCAGCACCGAGGAGCGGGGACAGGGGGTTTATGGCTACACCTTC. Translating it yields CASSTEERGQGVYGYTF.

The V gene is TRBV7-6, the J gene TRBJ2-7; D might be TRBD1 (6 bases). This CDR3 is built from 13 residues. Trimming cost V 2 bases and J 6 bases, with 11 bases left between them. Germline loops: CDR1 SGHVS, CDR2 FNYEAQ. The CDR3 nucleotides read TGTGCCAGCAGCTTATTTGTAGGGGGCGAGCAGTACTTC. It is translated as CASSLFVGGEQYF.

This clone was observed once. The V and J genes are TRBV10-1 and TRBJ1-4; 9 positions agree with TRBD1. With V trimmed by 6 bases and J by 7 bases, 6 bases remained unmatched. CDR1 and CDR2 (germline): WNHNN, SYGVQD (reference sequence). The CDR3 is 14 amino acids. CDR3 DNA sequence: TGCGCCAGCAGGATGACAGGGGGTCGTGAAAAACTGTTTTTT. Translated, it gives CASRMTGGREKLFF.

J is TRBJ2-3 and V is TRBV15; no definite D call. The CDR3 totals 14 residues. CDR1 and CDR2 from the germline V gene are LNHNV and YYDKDF (reference sequence). With 1 base removed from V and 4 bases from J, the gap between germline ends came to 9 bases. In DNA form, the CDR3 reads TGTGCCACCAGCAGAGCAGATCCAGCAGATACGCAGTATTTT. It encodes CATSRADPADTQYF.

The chain uses TRBV7-6 and TRBJ2-7, with D tentatively TRBD2 (6 bases). Germline CDR1 reads SGHVS; CDR2 reads FNYEAQ. V was trimmed by 2 bases and J by 1 base, leaving 9 bases between them. The CDR3 length is 14 residues. DNA of the CDR3: TGTGCCAGCAGCTTATCTGCGGGGTCCTACGAGCAGTACTTC. Translation gives CASSLSAGSYEQYF.

This chain connects TRBV5-4 to TRBJ2-1; D unresolved. The germline V gene has CDR1 SGHNT and CDR2 YYREEE (reference sequence). V shed 3 bases and J shed 8 bases, with 6 bases lying between them. This CDR3 comprises 11 residues. The chain's CDR3 is CASSSSDEQFF. The CDR3 coding sequence is TGTGCCAGCAGCTCCTCGGATGAGCAGTTCTTC.

This chain uses TRBV5-6 with TRBJ1-3, with 9 bases matching TRBD1. CDR1 and CDR2 (germline): SGHDT, YYEEEE. There are 15 residues in the CDR3. With V trimmed by 8 bases and J by 0 bases, 6 bases remained unmatched. In nucleotides, the CDR3 is TGTGCCAGTACGACAGGGGGTTACTCTGGAAACACCATATATTTT. Amino acids: CASTTGGYSGNTIYF.

The chain has TRBV29-1 and TRBJ1-2; D is undetermined. Germline V gene lookup returns CDR1 SQVTM and CDR2 ANQGSEA. Trimming took off 3 bases at V and 4 bases at J, with 9 bases between the two ends. CDR3 size: 12 residues. In DNA form, the CDR3 reads TGCAGCGTTGAGGCGGAGCCCTATGGCTACACCTTC. This gives the protein CSVEAEPYGYTF.

The CDR3 spells CASSASRDRVWGNYGYTF. The CDR3 region has the DNA TGTGCCAGCAGTGCGAGCCGGGACAGGGTTTGGGGTAACTATGGCTACACCTTC. The V and J genes are TRBV2 and TRBJ1-2; 9 nucleotides line up with TRBD1. Trimming removed 4 bases from V and 1 base from J; junction bases left unmatched: 13. CDR1 and CDR2 from the germline V gene are SNHLY and FYNNEI. This CDR3 has 18 residues.

V usage is TRBV27 and J usage is TRBJ1-2; 7 bases line up with TRBD1. The CDR3 totals 14 residues. Losses at the gene ends were 6 bases for V and 2 bases for J; bases not matched to a gene: 6. Looked up from germline, CDR1 is MNHEY and CDR2 is SMNVEV (reference sequence). CDR3 amino acids: CASRRLDRNYGYTF. CDR3 coding DNA: TGTGCCAGCAGGCGCTTGGACAGGAACTATGGCTACACCTTC.

The rearrangement uses TRBV6-4 and TRBJ1-4; D is unclear. This CDR3 comprises 13 residues. Germline CDR1 MRHNA, CDR2 SNTAGT. V lost 0 bases and J lost 11, with 10 bases in between. This chain's CDR3 is CASSDSSGNKLFF. In nucleotides, the CDR3 is TGTGCCAGCAGTGACTCTTCGGGGAATAAACTGTTTTTT.

V usage is TRBV4-2 and J usage is TRBJ2-2; TRBD2 matches at 7 bases. The CDR3 has 14 amino acids. The germline V gene encodes CDR1 LGHNA and CDR2 YNFKEQ. Trimming took 4 bases from V and 2 from J; bases not matched to a gene: 1. The CDR3 loop reads CASSLAGNTGELFF. The CDR3, as DNA: TGTGCCAGCAGCCTAGCGGGTAACACCGGGGAGCTGTTTTTT.